This entry concerns a single TCR beta chain. The CDR3 is made up of 17 amino acids. Germline lookup yields CDR1 SGHDT and CDR2 YYEEEE. The V gene lost 1 base and the J gene lost 6 bases, with 19 bases spanning the gap. The sample comes from a study of T cell clones after liver transplantation. Assay used: immunoSEQ multiplex PCR; TCRdb lists only in-frame clones, some missing. The sample records some 80,000 clones, less than 90% being singletons. The gene calls are TRBV5-6 and TRBJ2-2; D is unclear. The specimen comprised CD4+ T cells from blood, sampled around 50 months after liver transplant. This TCR came from a human patient who received a liver transplant. Some T cells may have originated in the graft donor. The CDR3 loop reads CASSLSRAARRPGELFF. The CDR3 DNA reads TGTGCCAGCAGCTTGAGTCGCGCGGCGCGGAGACCCGGGGAGCTGTTTTTT.